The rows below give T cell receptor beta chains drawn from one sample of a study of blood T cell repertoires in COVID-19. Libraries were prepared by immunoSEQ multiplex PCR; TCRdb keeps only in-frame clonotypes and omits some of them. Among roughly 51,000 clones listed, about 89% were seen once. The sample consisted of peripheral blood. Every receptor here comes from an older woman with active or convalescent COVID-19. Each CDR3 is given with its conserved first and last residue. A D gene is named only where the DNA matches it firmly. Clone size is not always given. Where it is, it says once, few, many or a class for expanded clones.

CASSLAFGEYGYTF | TGCGCCAGCAGCTTGGCGTTCGGGGAGTATGGCTACACCTTC | - | - | TRBJ1-2 | TRBV5-1
CASTSGTYPYEQYF | TGTGCCAGCACCTCCGGGACATACCCCTACGAGCAGTACTTC | - | - | TRBJ2-7 | TRBV27
CASSYSGRGGNQPQHF | TGTGCCAGCAGTTACTCCGGACGAGGGGGAAATCAGCCCCAGCATTTT | - | - | TRBJ1-5 | TRBV6-5
CASSPTSISSYNEQFF | TGTGCCAGCAGCCCCACTAGCATTAGCTCCTACAATGAGCAGTTCTTC | - | - | TRBJ2-1 | TRBV7-3
CASRDQGAKNIQYF | TGTGCCAGTAGAGACCAGGGAGCCAAAAACATTCAGTACTTC | - | - | TRBJ2-4 | TRBV19
CASSIVYRGSTTDTQYF | TGTGCCAGCAGCATTGTATACAGGGGGAGCACCACAGATACGCAGTATTTT | - | - | TRBJ2-3 | TRBV21-1
CASSLGLGGNQPQHF | TGTGCCAGCAGCTTAGGTCTAGGGGGCAATCAGCCCCAGCATTTT | - | - | TRBJ1-5 | TRBV11-2
CASSFIASSLGPVGELFF | TGTGCCAGCAGTTTTATAGCGTCTAGCCTCGGCCCAGTCGGGGAGCTGTTTTTT | - | - | TRBJ2-2 | TRBV28
CASNLGRAYEQFF | TGTGCCAGTAATCTCGGGAGGGCCTATGAGCAGTTCTTC | TRBD2 | once | TRBJ2-1 | TRBV19
CASSPGGTYYSPTGNTIYF | TGTGCCAGCAGCCCCGGGGGGACTTACTACTCTCCGACTGGAAACACCATATATTTT | - | - | TRBJ1-3 | TRBV11-2
CASSLETGVSPLHF | TGTGCCAGCAGTTTAGAAACAGGGGTGTCACCCCTCCACTTT | TRBD1 | few | TRBJ1-6 | TRBV28
CASSMAPSTDTQYF | TGTGCCAGTAGTATGGCTCCTAGCACAGATACGCAGTATTTT | - | - | TRBJ2-3 | TRBV19
CASSAFAGRAEAFF | TGTGCCAGCAGTGCGTTTGCGGGGAGGGCTGAAGCTTTCTTT | - | - | TRBJ1-1 | TRBV25-1
CASRVTGDYGYTF | TGTGCCAGCAGGGTGACAGGGGACTATGGCTACACCTTC | TRBD1 | once | TRBJ1-2 | TRBV12-3/TRBV12-4
CASSQDDRSNSPLHF | TGCGCCAGCAGCCAAGATGATCGGTCTAATTCACCCCTCCACTTT | - | once | TRBJ1-6 | TRBV4-1
CASSLPETGTGDEKLFF | TGTGCCAGCAGCTTACCCGAGACAGGGACCGGGGATGAAAAACTGTTTTTT | TRBD1 | few | TRBJ1-4 | TRBV7-9
CASSGLDRDNSPLHF | TGTGCCAGCAGCGGATTAGACAGGGATAATTCACCCCTCCACTTT | TRBD1 | - | TRBJ1-6 | TRBV5-6
CASSVGTSGIDIQGTGQFF | TGTGCCAGCAGCGTAGGGACTAGCGGGATTGACATTCAAGGCACAGGGCAGTTCTTC | TRBD2 | - | TRBJ2-1 | TRBV9
CASSPNPGTGSYEQYF | TGTGCCAGCTCACCAAACCCCGGGACAGGGTCCTACGAGCAGTACTTC | TRBD1 | - | TRBJ2-7 | TRBV18
CASSIVYSGRNYGYTF | TGTGCCAGTAGTATAGTTTACAGTGGGAGGAACTATGGCTACACCTTC | - | - | TRBJ1-2 | TRBV19
CASSLDRGSTDTQYF | TGTGCCAGCAGCCTTGACAGGGGTAGCACAGATACGCAGTATTTT | TRBD1 | - | TRBJ2-3 | TRBV7-3
CASYGQGAGQPQHF | TGTGCCAGCTACGGACAGGGGGCAGGTCAGCCCCAGCATTTT | TRBD1 | few | TRBJ1-5 | TRBV28
CASSYSSSGSYEQYF | TGTGCCAGCAGTTACTCGTCAAGCGGGTCCTACGAGCAGTACTTC | - | - | TRBJ2-7 | TRBV6-2/TRBV6-3
CASSSDRNIFSYGYTF | TGTGCCAGCAGTTCGGACAGGAATATTTTCTCCTATGGCTACACCTTC | TRBD1 | once | TRBJ1-2 | TRBV6-5
CASSYSIAGVIEQYF | TGTGCCAGCAGTTACTCGATCGCGGGAGTTATCGAGCAGTACTTC | TRBD2 | - | TRBJ2-7 | TRBV6-5
CASSLLSNTGLTEAFF | TGTGCCAGCAGCTTATTGTCGAACACAGGGCTCACTGAAGCTTTCTTT | - | - | TRBJ1-1 | TRBV7-8
CSVGWGRAYEQYF | TGCAGCGTTGGCTGGGGGAGGGCCTACGAGCAGTACTTC | TRBD2 | once | TRBJ2-7 | TRBV29-1
CATSGRGRDPHYNEQFF | TGTGCCACCAGTGGGAGGGGGCGGGACCCCCACTACAATGAGCAGTTCTTC | - | - | TRBJ2-1 | TRBV24-1
CSGSTGGIREAFF | TGCAGCGGCTCGACAGGGGGGATCCGTGAAGCTTTCTTT | TRBD1 | - | TRBJ1-1 | TRBV29-1
CASSLGQVKETQYF | TGTGCCAGCAGCCTGGGACAGGTCAAAGAGACCCAGTACTTC | TRBD1 | - | TRBJ2-5 | TRBV9
CASSDPRGPYGYTF | TGTGCCAGCAGTGACCCCAGGGGTCCATATGGCTACACCTTC | - | - | TRBJ1-2 | TRBV6-1
CASSRVPGLSDTQYF | TGTGCCAGCAGCCGGGTCCCGGGACTCTCAGATACGCAGTATTTT | - | - | TRBJ2-3 | TRBV5-6
CASSPEQNQPQHF | TGTGCCAGCTCACCGGAACAGAATCAGCCCCAGCATTTT | - | - | TRBJ1-5 | TRBV18
CASSLGQADTQYF | TGTGCCAGCAGCCTCGGACAGGCAGATACGCAGTATTTT | TRBD1 | - | TRBJ2-3 | TRBV5-6
CASGLVNGNTEAFF | TGTGCTAGTGGTTTGGTAAACGGGAACACTGAAGCTTTCTTT | - | once | TRBJ1-1 | TRBV12-5
CASTPGTSGRYNEQFF | TGTGCCAGCACCCCCGGGACTAGCGGGAGGTACAATGAGCAGTTCTTC | TRBD2 | - | TRBJ2-1 | TRBV28
CAWSSGVGQPQHF | TGTGCCTGGAGTTCAGGGGTTGGTCAGCCCCAGCATTTT | - | - | TRBJ1-5 | TRBV30
CASTGLAGGPGKGGELFF | TGTGCCAGCACCGGACTAGCGGGGGGGCCCGGTAAGGGCGGGGAGCTGTTTTTT | TRBD2 | - | TRBJ2-2 | TRBV7-9
CASSFPMGTSGRRTYNEQFF | TGTGCCAGCAGCTTCCCAATGGGGACTAGCGGGAGAAGGACCTACAATGAGCAGTTCTTC | TRBD2 | - | TRBJ2-1 | TRBV7-3
CASTNLGGPSYEQYF | TGTGCCAGCACCAATTTAGGCGGGCCATCCTACGAGCAGTACTTC | - | - | TRBJ2-7 | TRBV7-2
CASRSGGPLTGELFF | TGTGCCAGCAGGAGCGGGGGGCCACTCACCGGGGAGCTGTTTTTT | TRBD2 | - | TRBJ2-2 | TRBV28
CASSLPGQGHSPLHF | TGTGCCAGCAGCCTACCGGGACAGGGGCATTCACCCCTCCACTTT | TRBD1 | - | TRBJ1-6 | TRBV5-6
CASSYSRSPSYGYTF | TGTGCCAGCAGTTACTCGAGGAGCCCCAGCTATGGCTACACCTTC | - | - | TRBJ1-2 | TRBV6-6
CASSFGPEQFF | TGTGCCAGCAGTTTTGGGCCTGAGCAGTTCTTC | - | - | TRBJ2-1 | TRBV28
CASSYSSSSYEQYF | TGTGCCAGCAGTTACTCATCTAGCTCTTACGAGCAGTACTTC | - | - | TRBJ2-7 | TRBV6-5
CASSYSPRYEQYF | TGTGCCAGCAGTTACAGCCCTCGCTACGAGCAGTACTTC | - | once | TRBJ2-7 | TRBV6-5
CASSLENSDPQFF | TGTGCCAGCAGCCTAGAAAATAGCGATCCCCAGTTCTTC | - | - | TRBJ2-1 | TRBV7-2
CASIRDTPLRSGYTF | TGTGCCAGCATCCGGGACACCCCTTTGAGGAGCGGCTACACCTTC | - | - | TRBJ1-2 | TRBV2
CAWSRGGEGNQPQHF | TGTGCCTGGAGCCGAGGGGGAGAGGGCAATCAGCCCCAGCATTTT | - | - | TRBJ1-5 | TRBV30
CASSLEGASDNEQFF | TGCGCCAGCAGCTTGGAGGGGGCGAGCGACAATGAGCAGTTCTTC | TRBD1 | - | TRBJ2-1 | TRBV5-1
CASKQGFGEKLFF | TGTGCCAGCAAACAGGGGTTCGGGGAAAAACTGTTTTTT | TRBD1 | - | TRBJ1-4 | TRBV6-5
CASSESGGNTGELFF | TGCGCCAGCAGTGAGAGCGGGGGGAACACCGGGGAGCTGTTTTTT | TRBD2 | - | TRBJ2-2 | TRBV10-1
CASSVTTPRPGNTIYF | TGTGCCAGCAGCGTAACGACCCCTAGGCCCGGAAACACCATATATTTT | - | once | TRBJ1-3 | TRBV9
CASSLSGQGRAYEQYF | TGTGCCAGCAGTTTATCGGGACAGGGGCGTGCGTACGAGCAGTACTTC | TRBD1 | - | TRBJ2-7 | TRBV27
CASSIGTSELDGDTQYF | TGTGCCAGCAGTATCGGGACTAGCGAATTGGACGGCGATACGCAGTATTTT | TRBD2 | - | TRBJ2-3 | TRBV28
CASSQGCGRGEAGYTF | TGTGCCAGCAGCCAGGGTTGCGGCAGGGGCGAGGCTGGCTACACCTTC | - | - | TRBJ1-2 | TRBV3-1/TRBV3-2
CASSFSGATNEKLFF | TGCGCCAGCAGCTTTTCAGGGGCTACTAATGAAAAACTGTTTTTT | - | few | TRBJ1-4 | TRBV5-1
CASSQKRTGTGNSPLHF | TGTGCCAGCAGCCAAAAAAGAACCGGGACAGGCAATTCACCCCTCCACTTT | TRBD1 | - | TRBJ1-6 | TRBV3-1/TRBV3-2
CASTEGQLNSPLHF | TGTGCCAGCACGGAGGGACAGCTTAATTCACCCCTCCACTTT | TRBD1 | - | TRBJ1-6 | TRBV2
CATSGVAGGLTDTQYF | TGTGCCACCAGTGGCGTAGCGGGGGGGCTTACAGATACGCAGTATTTT | TRBD2 | - | TRBJ2-3 | TRBV24-1